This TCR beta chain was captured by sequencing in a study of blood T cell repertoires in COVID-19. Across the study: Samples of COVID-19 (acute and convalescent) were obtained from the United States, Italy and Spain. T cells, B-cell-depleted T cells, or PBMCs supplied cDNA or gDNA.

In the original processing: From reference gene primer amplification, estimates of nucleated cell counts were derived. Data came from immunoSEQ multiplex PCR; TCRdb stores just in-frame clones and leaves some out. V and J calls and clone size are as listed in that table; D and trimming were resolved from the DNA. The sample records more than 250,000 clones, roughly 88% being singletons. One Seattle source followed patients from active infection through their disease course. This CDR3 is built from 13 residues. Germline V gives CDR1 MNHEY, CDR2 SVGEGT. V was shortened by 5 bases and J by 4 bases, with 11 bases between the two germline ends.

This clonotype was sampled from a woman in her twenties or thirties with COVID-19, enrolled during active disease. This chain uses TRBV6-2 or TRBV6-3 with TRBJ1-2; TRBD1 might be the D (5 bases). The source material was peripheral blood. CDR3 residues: CASSADIFYGYTF. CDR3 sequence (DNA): TGTGCCAGCAGTGCGGACATATTCTATGGCTACACCTTC.